This T cell receptor beta chain was recovered during a study of T cells in tuberculosis (dated by TCRdb to the late 2010s). Regarding the complete study: The study combined CD1B tetramers and high-throughput TCR immunosequencing to characterize T cells specific for the mycobacterial lipid antigen glucose monomycolate (GMM).

Notes on this clone: The input lacks base qualities; no much larger clone sits a single base away.

Because TCR-alpha and TCR-beta chains were sequenced unpaired, no information on chain pairing was available. TCR libraries were generated with the immunoSEQ multiplex PCR assay, using TCR-beta and/or TCR-alpha/delta assays for each sample. The amplified TCR libraries were sequenced on the Illumina high-throughput platform. The authors' analysis ran thus. Clustering and dimensionality reduction relied on pairwise TCRdist distances among GMM-specific receptors from T cells that were either sorted ex vivo or expanded in vitro. Sequence motifs defined by gene usage and CDR3 content were checked for enrichment by comparing tetramer-positive and tetramer-negative populations. TCRdb mirrors the immuneACCESS table, restricted to in-frame sequences. Some clones are absent from its copies; in checked studies, under half trace to an unresolved V gene, and the reason for the others is unknown. V, J and clone size are those of that table, while D and trimming were read from the DNA. The sample records 50,000 or so clones, around 90% of which are singletons. 20% to 25% of the sample is in the top ten clones.

Per the germline V gene, SNHLY is the CDR1 and FYNNEI is the CDR2. Ends trimmed: V by 5 bases, J by 10 bases; bases unmatched to a gene: 13. From its cysteine to its phenylalanine, the CDR3 spans 16 amino acids. Only CDR3 DNA is held: 48 bases, read in frame from base 1. PBMC were thawed, rested overnight, stained with GMM-loaded CD1B tetramer, a Live/Dead dye and anti-CD3, and then sorted on a FACS Aria II. C32 glucose monomycolate purified from Rhodococcus equi was loaded onto CD1B tetramers. Before cryopreservation, the PBMC later used for tetramer sorting had been depleted of CD14-expressing monocytes as part of a separate study. From each donor, around 96,000 tetramer-negative cells were sorted and analyzed together with the tetramer-positive cells. GMM-loaded CD1B tetramers were used to sort antigen-specific T cells from a few healthy South African adults. Study-wide conclusions, independent of this receptor: T cells binding the CD1B-GMM tetramer with low affinity may have been missed by the stringent sort gate.

The rearranged segments are TRBV2 and TRBJ1-6; 8 bases in between match TRBD1. Sequencing was carried out using CD1b-GMM tetramer-negative cells sorted from PBMCs. The cell subset or site label of this sample denotes: T cells not binding CD1B-GMM tetramer, sorted from same donor. The sequence was collected from an adult woman with latent tuberculosis. Read as DNA, the sequence is TGTGCCAGCAGTTATTCCGGGACAGGTCAGGTCTCACCCCTCCACTTT. This yields the protein CASSYSGTGQVSPLHF.